This T cell receptor beta chain was retrieved from a study of T cells in Graves' hyperthyroidism and ophthalmopathy (dated by TCRdb to between 2017 and 2020). A note on the overall study: TCR V-J signatures able to tell the groups apart were searched for in a discovery cohort of some 100 patients, of whom roughly 42 had Graves' ophthalmopathy and 57 had stable Graves' hyperthyroidism. Prospective prediction of ophthalmopathy was tested in an independent validation cohort of 18 hyperthyroidism patients and 17 patients who later progressed to ophthalmopathy. For training and testing, the roughly 97 patients in the discovery cohort were randomly divided in a 7:3 ratio. In addition, the study compared T-cell repertoires in thyroid tissue and in blood from five or six Graves' hyperthyroidism patients. After blood sampling, hyperthyroidism patients were treated with methimazole at a starting dose of 30 mg daily, and ophthalmopathy patients were treated with high-dose intravenous methylprednisolone. The paper reports TCR Vbeta CDR3 sequencing of approximately 130 peripheral blood samples: approximately 43 ophthalmopathy, about 75 hyperthyroidism and approximately 17 progressor patients. The paper as a whole reports these results and caveats: During validation, the model predicted progression to ophthalmopathy a median of approximately 6 months ahead of onset, with approximately 71% sensitivity and roughly 72% specificity. No statistical method was used to fix the sample size in advance, and group allocation was not hidden from the investigators. Most expanded thyroid clonotypes (frequency above 0.001) were also found in blood, which suggests that blood repertoires may mirror thyroid immune responses. In cross-validation, a model built on a 13 V-J signature told ophthalmopathy apart from stable hyperthyroidism with approximately 90% sensitivity and around 83% specificity, and in testing the same model reached 80%/75%.

TCR beta CDR3 regions were amplified from RNA transcripts. A first-round RT-PCR of the TCR CDR3 used the HTBI primer set with the Qiagen OneStep RT-PCR kit. A second multiplex PCR round built the libraries, followed by size selection and purification. The libraries were sequenced on an Illumina HiSeq2000 using paired-end 100 bp reads. The study's processing was this. Raw data were processed with SOAPnuke, discarding reads with adapters, uncalled bases, mean Phred below 15, or no exact constant-primer or identifier match. High-quality paired reads were merged using COPE v1.2.5, and each unique nucleotide sequence was defined as a clonotype. Clonotypes were aligned to IMGT TRBV, TRBD and TRBJ reference segments using MiTCR v1.1. The analysis was restricted to V-J combinations with a frequency above 0.0001, which together covered about 99% of the repertoires. A TCS score was defined as the ratio between F50 (clonal expansion) and ExV (chaos), using BLOSUM62-based TCRdist between CDR3 peptides within each V-J. Welch's t-statistics and random forest reduced roughly 540 V-J features to about 12, which were used in a naive Bayes classifier (R e1071). Thyroid-blood repertoire similarity was quantified with the Morisita-Horn index. TCRdb reprocessing: public reads trimmed at Q25 with fastp, clones called with MiXCR, in-frame beta chains kept. Every CDR3 protein is listed once, alongside the most common genes and DNA of its rows. These V and J calls are TCRdb output, not the study's own analysis. In all, the sample holds over 650,000 distinct CDR3 sequences, and 45% of those were seen once. The ten largest account for about 7.2% of the sample.

The study excluded patients with uncontrolled infections, other autoimmune diseases, pregnancy or lactation. Diagnoses relied on clinical symptoms, serum thyroxine and TRAb, thyroid ultrasound and orbital computed tomography. Trizol reagent was used to extract total RNA, and RNA quality was then checked on an Agilent 2100 Bioanalyzer. This clonotype was seen ten or more times. Its antigen has not been determined. No much larger clone is present one base from it, and per-base qualities are unavailable. V sheds 1 base and J sheds 12 bases, leaving 10 bases between their ends. The CDR3 has 12 amino acids, counting the end cysteine and phenylalanine. The DNA shown is the 36-base CDR3, in frame from base 1. CDR1 and CDR2, looked up from the germline V gene (reference sequence), are SEHNR and FQNEAQ.

The chain employs TRBV7-9 and TRBJ1-5; the D gene identity is not certain. The sample comprised peripheral blood or thyroid tissue (not recorded which). The source of this sequence is an adult man with Graves' disease, either hyperthyroidism or ophthalmopathy (not recorded which). The CDR3 reads as follows: CASSLDHGVQHF. The nucleotide sequence is TGTGCCAGCAGCTTAGATCACGGTGTCCAGCATTTT.